Listed below are T cell receptor beta chains from one sample, sequenced in a study of blood T cell repertoires in COVID-19. The assay was immunoSEQ multiplex PCR, and TCRdb's table has in-frame clones only and misses some. This table holds approximately 230,000 clones, about 80% found once. Sequencing used peripheral blood. The source of these receptors is a man older than 75 with acute or convalescent COVID-19. Both conserved end residues are trimmed from each CDR3. Each record gives: V gene, J gene, CDR3 protein.

V gene: TRBV7-9; J gene: TRBJ2-2; CDR3 protein: ASSPSSLRLASTGELF
V gene: TRBV6-5; J gene: TRBJ1-3; CDR3 protein: ASSRGQGRNTIY
V gene: TRBV5-5; J gene: TRBJ1-6; CDR3 protein: ASKVRQLNSPLH
V gene: TRBV28; J gene: TRBJ1-5; CDR3 protein: ASRATGSLGMGNQPQH
V gene: TRBV21-1; J gene: TRBJ2-1; CDR3 protein: ASSIPEWRGEDSYNEQF
V gene: TRBV7-9; J gene: TRBJ1-3; CDR3 protein: ASSPHGSSGNTIY
V gene: TRBV5-1; J gene: TRBJ2-7; CDR3 protein: ASRQGLGHYEQY
V gene: TRBV29-1; J gene: TRBJ2-5; CDR3 protein: SVKREVQETQY
V gene: TRBV27; J gene: TRBJ2-3; CDR3 protein: ASSSGLLHDTQY
V gene: TRBV6-1; J gene: TRBJ1-2; CDR3 protein: ASSEQGLRGYT
V gene: TRBV3-1/TRBV3-2; J gene: TRBJ2-1; CDR3 protein: ASTGYNEQF
V gene: TRBV10-2; J gene: TRBJ2-3; CDR3 protein: ASSGSGLAGFTDTQY
V gene: TRBV5-4; J gene: TRBJ1-1; CDR3 protein: ASSLGQLMNTEAF
V gene: TRBV11-2; J gene: TRBJ2-7; CDR3 protein: ASSGRGVWEQY
V gene: TRBV13; J gene: TRBJ1-2; CDR3 protein: ASSTDNYGYT
V gene: TRBV5-1; J gene: TRBJ2-1; CDR3 protein: ASSFGGAYNEQF
V gene: TRBV12-3/TRBV12-4; J gene: TRBJ1-1; CDR3 protein: ASQTPNTEAF
V gene: TRBV27; J gene: TRBJ2-3; CDR3 protein: ASSYQAPYRTDTQY
V gene: TRBV5-4; J gene: TRBJ2-4; CDR3 protein: ASSRTGEGKNIQY
V gene: TRBV19; J gene: TRBJ1-5; CDR3 protein: ASSIGPRGQPQH
V gene: TRBV5-1; J gene: TRBJ2-7; CDR3 protein: ASSPTSGQPYEQY
V gene: TRBV9; J gene: TRBJ1-1; CDR3 protein: ASSVREPNTEAF
V gene: TRBV30; J gene: TRBJ1-1; CDR3 protein: AHNTEAF
V gene: TRBV18; J gene: TRBJ1-5; CDR3 protein: ASSLRGGNQPQH
V gene: TRBV2; J gene: TRBJ2-2; CDR3 protein: ASRGLRSGELF
V gene: TRBV5-1; J gene: TRBJ1-2; CDR3 protein: ASSHGGGAKGYT
V gene: TRBV7-2; J gene: TRBJ2-2; CDR3 protein: ASSPYTGELF
V gene: TRBV2; J gene: TRBJ1-4; CDR3 protein: ASSESRGTNEKLF
V gene: TRBV10-3; J gene: TRBJ1-5; CDR3 protein: AISKGRDSNQH
V gene: TRBV2; J gene: TRBJ1-2; CDR3 protein: ASTREGLNYGYT
V gene: TRBV19; J gene: TRBJ1-6; CDR3 protein: ASSIGQGDYNSPLH
V gene: TRBV28; J gene: TRBJ1-5; CDR3 protein: ASSPQGGYSNQPQH
V gene: TRBV3-1/TRBV3-2; J gene: TRBJ2-3; CDR3 protein: ASSPGTGDTDTQY
V gene: TRBV24-1; J gene: TRBJ2-7; CDR3 protein: ATSGGSPNQGQY
V gene: TRBV7-2; J gene: TRBJ1-5; CDR3 protein: ASSYQGTASNQPQH
V gene: TRBV5-4; J gene: TRBJ1-2; CDR3 protein: ASSLPGNYGYT